This T cell receptor (beta chain) comes out of a study of prognosis after radiotherapy for stage I lung cancer. Study at large: Fourteen patients presented with newly diagnosed primary stage I lung tumors, and several carried oligometastatic NSCLC following surgical resection of the primary tumor.

This clonotype was found many times. Its target is unknown. Deletions cut 3 bases from V and 0 bases from J, with 4 bases between. This CDR3 contains 12 residues. Germline lookup yields CDR1 DFQATT and CDR2 SNEGSKA (reference sequence). General observations from the study: Differential TRBV and TRBJ gene usage was reported between patients with metastases and patients without them.

Genomic DNA served as the source from which two-round multiplex PCR generated TCR beta CDR3 amplicons. First-round PCR amplification was performed with primers specific to each TRBV and TRBJ gene. TCRdb reanalysed the multiplex PCR reads using MiXCR and keeps one entry per CDR3 protein. The data show 30,000 to 40,000 distinct CDR3 sequences, around 34% seen once. The receptor's source is a donor over 45 with non-small cell lung cancer. Sequences were derived from PBMCs, sampled before or after stereotactic body radiation therapy (not recorded which). The chain combines TRBV20-1 with TRBJ2-3; D is undetermined. CDR3 DNA sequence: TGCAGTGCTAGGGGGAGCACAGATACGCAGTATTTT. It codes for CSARGSTDTQYF.